A single sample gave rise to the 22 T cell receptor beta chains below, sequenced in a study of blood T cell repertoires in COVID-19. Method: immunoSEQ multiplex PCR; TCRdb's copy keeps in-frame clones and lacks some. The sample records some 240,000 clones, 82% being singletons. Specimen: peripheral blood. These receptors came from an older woman with active or convalescent COVID-19.

CDR3 nucleotide sequence: TGTGCCAGCAGCAGCGAATACTATGGCTACACCTTC. Its translation: CASSSEYYGYTF. The chain has TRBV5-6 and TRBJ1-2; D call uncertain. This CDR3 is built from 12 residues. The V end lost 4 bases, the J end lost 3 bases, and 7 bases lay between the germline ends. Germline-derived CDR1 and CDR2 are SGHDT and YYEEEE.

The V call is TRBV5-1, the J call TRBJ2-1, with D possibly TRBD1 on 5 matching bases. The CDR3 loop spans 17 amino acids. Per germline, CDR1 SGHRS and CDR2 YFSETQ. Trimming took 0 bases from V and 7 from J, leaving 20 bases between them. The CDR3, as DNA: TGCGCCAGCAGCTTGGGAGGACCCCATATTCGGACAAATGAGCAGTTCTTC. Protein sequence: CASSLGGPHIRTNEQFF.

This clone was detected only once. The chain has TRBV3-1 (or the pseudogene TRBV3-2) and TRBJ2-1; TRBD2 is a possible D gene (6 bases). The CDR3 spans 15 residues. Germline V gene data show CDR1 as LGHDT and CDR2 as YNNKEL (reference sequence). Trimming stripped 1 base from V and 4 bases from J, with 11 bases between. The DNA of the CDR3 is TGTGCCAGCAGCCAAGGCCCGGGAGAATACAATGAGCAGTTCTTC. It is translated as CASSQGPGEYNEQFF.

The CDR3 region is CASSLPGTSGSTDTQYF. In DNA form, the CDR3 reads TGCGCCAGCAGCTTACCTGGGACTAGCGGCTCCACAGATACGCAGTATTTT. The V call is TRBV5-1, the J call TRBJ2-3, with 11 bases that match TRBD2. Germline assignment: CDR1 SGHRS and CDR2 YFSETQ. With V trimmed by 2 bases and J by 2 bases, 7 bases remained unmatched. The CDR3 is made up of 17 amino acids.

This chain uses TRBV5-1 with TRBJ2-4; D call uncertain. The germline V and J ends were trimmed by 0 bases and 5 bases, with 9 bases remaining between them. The CDR3 sequence is 14 residues long. From germline, CDR1 is SGHRS and CDR2 YFSETQ. The CDR3 sequence: CASSLVGQENIQYF. In DNA form, the CDR3 reads TGCGCCAGCAGCTTGGTAGGTCAGGAAAACATTCAGTACTTC.

The chain carries TRBV5-1 and TRBJ2-5, with 10 bases aligning to TRBD2. J lost 1 base, V lost 0 bases, and 6 bases had no gene match. CDR1 is SGHRS, CDR2 YFSETQ, per germline. The CDR3 contains 17 residues. DNA for the CDR3: TGCGCCAGCAGCTTGGCCGGGGCTAGCGGGGGCCAAGAGACCCAGTACTTC. Encoded protein: CASSLAGASGGQETQYF.

V is TRBV6-6 and J is TRBJ1-5, with no clear D. The CDR3 is 12 residues long. Trimming pared 5 bases from V and 6 bases from J, leaving 8 bases between. Germline V lookup: CDR1 MNHNY, CDR2 SVGAGI (reference sequence). CDR3 in amino acids: CASSNEGQPQHF. CDR3 DNA sequence: TGTGCCAGCAGTAATGAGGGTCAGCCCCAGCATTTT.

This clone was counted a single time. The chain recombines TRBV18 with TRBJ2-7; 8 nucleotides agree with TRBD1. This CDR3 has 15 amino acids. Germline CDR1 KGHSH, CDR2 LQKENI. The V segment lost 3 bases and the J segment 2 bases; nucleotides outside the gene matches: 6. DNA for the CDR3: TGTGCCAGCTCACCCTTCAGGACAGGGACCTACGAGCAGTACTTC. Translating gives CASSPFRTGTYEQYF.

The chain joins TRBV20-1 to TRBJ1-2, with D possibly being TRBD1 (5 bases). This CDR3 region has 14 residues. Germline V gene data show CDR1 as DFQATT and CDR2 as SNEGSKA (reference sequence). The ends were cut back, 3 bases at V and 1 base at J, with 12 bases in the middle. CDR3 in amino acids: CSASWGGGNYGYTF. As DNA, the CDR3 is TGCAGTGCTAGTTGGGGGGGAGGTAACTATGGCTACACCTTC.

The J gene is TRBJ1-6, the V gene TRBV27, with D possibly matching TRBD1 (5 bases). V was pared by 8 bases and J by 3 bases, with 20 bases between. The CDR3 runs to 17 residues. Germline CDR1 is MNHEY and CDR2 is SMNVEV (reference sequence). The CDR3 sequence is CASGRGGQAFYNSPLHF. The DNA for the CDR3 is TGTGCCAGCGGTAGGGGAGGGCAGGCCTTCTATAATTCACCCCTCCACTTT.

The gene calls are TRBV7-9 and TRBJ1-1; 7 positions match TRBD1. Germline V gene lookup returns CDR1 SEHNR and CDR2 FQNEAQ (reference sequence). This CDR3 spans 12 amino acids. After removal of 3 bases from V and 7 bases from J, the junction contained 2 bases not matched to a gene. CDR3 in amino acids: CASSLGTVEAFF. The DNA of the CDR3 is TGTGCCAGCAGCTTGGGGACAGTTGAAGCTTTCTTT.

This clone occurred a few times. The DNA for the CDR3 is TGCGCCAGCGGCGAAGGACAGACTGAAGCTTTCTTT. The encoded protein is CASGEGQTEAFF. J is TRBJ1-1 and V is TRBV10-1; a weak D match, TRBD1 (6 bases). CDR3 size: 12 residues. Trimming left V 8 bases short and J 5 bases short, with 12 bases between. Germline V gene data show CDR1 as WNHNN and CDR2 as SYGVQD (reference sequence).

This clone was seen only once. This chain links TRBV20-1 with TRBJ2-3; possible D gene TRBD1, 5 bases. Germline V gene sequence: CDR1 DFQATT, CDR2 SNEGSKA (reference sequence). The CDR3 is 11 amino acids. The CDR3 here is CSPRRGDTQYF. CDR3 DNA: TGCAGCCCCCGAAGGGGAGATACGCAGTATTTT.

This clone appeared once. The rearrangement links TRBV6-6 to TRBJ1-2; a weak D match, TRBD1 (6 bases). CDR1 is MNHNY and CDR2 is SVGAGI in the germline V gene (reference sequence). The germline V and J ends were trimmed by 6 bases and 0 bases, with 14 bases remaining between them. The CDR3 is 15 residues long. This CDR3 reads CASSTRDTANYGYTF. In DNA form, the CDR3 reads TGTGCCAGCAGCACCCGGGACACCGCTAACTATGGCTACACCTTC.

DNA for the CDR3: TGTGCCAGCAGCCGGCGGGCTAGCGGGGGAGATCTAGCCAAAAACATTCAGTACTTC. Its translation: CASSRRASGGDLAKNIQYF. This sequence joins TRBV7-9 and TRBJ2-4, with 10 bases matching TRBD2. CDR3 size: 19 residues. Trimming removed 5 bases from V and 0 bases from J; junction bases left unmatched: 13. Germline V lookup: CDR1 SEHNR, CDR2 FQNEAQ (reference sequence).

This chain joins TRBV6-6 and TRBJ2-6, with 7 bases lining up with TRBD1. The CDR3 runs 16 residues. V lost 6 bases, J lost 0 bases, and 5 bases stayed unmatched. Germline-derived CDR1 and CDR2 are MNHNY and SVGAGI (reference sequence). In nucleotides, the CDR3 is TGTGCCAGCAGGGGACAGCCCAGCTCTGGGGCCAACGTCCTGACTTTC. Protein product: CASRGQPSSGANVLTF.

The chain couples TRBV27 to TRBJ2-7; no clear D gene. Trimming removed 3 bases from V and 1 base from J, with 7 bases in between. Germline V gene sequence: CDR1 MNHEY, CDR2 SMNVEV (reference sequence). This CDR3 has 13 amino acids. The CDR3 nucleotides read TGTGCCAGCAGTTTCGCCAGTTCCTACGAGCAGTACTTC. Amino acids: CASSFASSYEQYF.

The V and J genes are TRBV6-6 and TRBJ2-7, with TRBD2 identical over 12 bases. In germline, CDR1 is MNHNY, CDR2 SVGAGI (reference sequence). The CDR3 has 14 residues. The V and J ends lost 7 bases and 4 bases, in that order; junction bases with no gene match: 5. CDR3 in amino acids: CASIKTSGGYEQYF. The CDR3, as DNA: TGTGCCAGCATCAAGACTAGCGGGGGTTACGAGCAGTACTTC.

V usage is TRBV30 and J usage is TRBJ1-2; D unresolved. V was pared by 4 bases and J by 8 bases, with 11 bases between. Germline CDR1 is GTSNPN and CDR2 is SVGIG (reference sequence). The CDR3 totals 11 residues. The CDR3: CAWTHTAGYTF. DNA of the CDR3: TGTGCCTGGACCCATACCGCGGGCTACACCTTC. Looking up the rest from reference TRBV30 and TRBJ1-2 gives the full variable domain: SQTIHQWPATLVQPVGSPLSLECTVEGTSNPNLYWYRQAAGRGLQLLFYSVGIGQISSEVPQNLSASRPQDRQFILSSKKLLLSDSGFYLCAWTHTAGYTFGSGTRLTVV.

The V and J genes are TRBV7-9 and TRBJ1-5; TRBD1 agrees at 7 bases. The CDR3 contains 15 residues. CDR1 is SEHNR and CDR2 is FQNEAQ in the germline V gene (reference sequence). J was trimmed by 9 bases and V by 4 bases; bases with no gene match: 12. The CDR3 region has the DNA TGTGCCAGCAGCTACGGGACAGACTCGGCGCGGCCCCAGCATTTT. Translating gives CASSYGTDSARPQHF.

This clone has a handful of counts. The J gene is TRBJ2-5, the V gene TRBV3-1 (or the pseudogene TRBV3-2), with 10 bases lining up with TRBD2. The CDR3 runs to 15 residues. The V gene's germline CDR1 is LGHDT and CDR2 YNNKEL (reference sequence). V dropped 5 bases and J dropped 5; count of bases not matched to a gene: 8. CDR3 sequence reads: CASSNLLAGRETQYF. CDR3 bases: TGTGCCAGCAGCAATCTACTAGCGGGGAGGGAGACCCAGTACTTC.

The chain joins TRBV25-1 to TRBJ1-2, with a weak D call TRBD1 (6 bases). Deletions cut 5 bases from V and 7 bases from J, with 17 bases between. The CDR3 spans 14 residues. CDR1 is MGHDK and CDR2 is SYGVNS in the germline V gene. The CDR3 loop reads CASSTPGTRGGYTF. In nucleotides, the CDR3 is TGTGCCAGCAGTACGCCAGGGACACGGGGTGGCTACACCTTC.